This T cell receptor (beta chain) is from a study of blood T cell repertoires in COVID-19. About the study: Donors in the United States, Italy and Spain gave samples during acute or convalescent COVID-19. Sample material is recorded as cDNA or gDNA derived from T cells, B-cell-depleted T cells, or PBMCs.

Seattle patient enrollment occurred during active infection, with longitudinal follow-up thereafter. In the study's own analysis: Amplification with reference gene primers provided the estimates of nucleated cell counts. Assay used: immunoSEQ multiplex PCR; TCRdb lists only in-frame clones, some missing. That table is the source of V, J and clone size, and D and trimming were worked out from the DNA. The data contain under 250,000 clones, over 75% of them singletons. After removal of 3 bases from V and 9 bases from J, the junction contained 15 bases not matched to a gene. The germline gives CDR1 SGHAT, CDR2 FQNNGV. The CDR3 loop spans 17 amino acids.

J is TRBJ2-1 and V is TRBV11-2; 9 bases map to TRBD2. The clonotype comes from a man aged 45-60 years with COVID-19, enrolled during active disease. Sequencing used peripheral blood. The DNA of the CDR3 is TGTGCCAGCAGCTTTTCTATGGCGGGGGGGTGGAGCGGTGAGCAGTTCTTC. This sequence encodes CASSFSMAGGWSGEQFF.